This TCR beta chain was sequenced during a study of shared clonotypes between healthy human individuals. Study as a whole: Donors had three CD4 naive, three CD4 memory, two CD8 naive and one CD8 memory plate apiece.

J lost 4 bases, V lost 9 bases, and 5 bases had no gene match. CDR1 MNHEY and CDR2 SMNVEV come from the germline V gene (reference sequence). The CDR3 contains 13 residues. Only CD45RO-negative cells positively selected for CCR7 counted as naive CD8 cells, so terminally differentiated effector memory CD45RA+ cells were excluded. This table comes from immunoSEQ multiplex PCR, and its TCRdb copy is limited to in-frame clones, with some not included. This repertoire shows some 2,100,000 clones, about 93% found once; its top ten account for more than 1.5%. This sequence joins TRBV27 and TRBJ2-2, with 7 bases identical to TRBD2. The sample comprised naive CD8+ T cells from PBMCs. The source of this sequence is a man between 18 and 29 years old in good health. Some clones in this sample may be carry-over from other donors' samples. The CDR3 protein is CASKAGRTGELFF. The CDR3 nucleotides are TGTGCCAGTAAAGCGGGGCGCACCGGGGAGCTGTTTTTT.